Listed below are T cell receptor beta chains from one sample, sequenced in a study of blood T cells in healthy people across ages. Via MiXCR, TCRdb re-called the 5' RACE reads, giving one row per CDR3 protein. The sample includes 1.5 million to 2 million distinct CDR3 sequences, over 25% of them seen just once. The sample was blood. The receptors here all came from a woman aged 25-40 years in good health. CDR3s include the opening cysteine and the closing phenylalanine or tryptophan. The D gene is left open where the match is weak. Rows may omit the clone size; those that give it use once, few, many or a size class.

clone size | J gene | D gene | V gene | CDR3 DNA | CDR3 protein
- | TRBJ2-2 | - | TRBV5-1 | TGCGCCAGCAGCTTGGATTTCAACGGAGGCGGGGAGCTGTTTTTT | CASSLDFNGGGELFF
- | TRBJ1-1 | TRBD1 | TRBV7-9 | TGTGCCAGCAGCAACCCAGGACAGGGGGAAACTGAAGCTTTCTTT | CASSNPGQGETEAFF
few | TRBJ2-3 | - | TRBV12-3/TRBV12-4 | TGTGCCAGCAGTCTCCGCACAGATGCGCAGTATTTT | CASSLRTDAQYF
many | TRBJ2-1 | TRBD2 | TRBV10-2 | TGCGCCATGCCACTAGCGGTCTACAATGAGCAGTTCTTC | CAMPLAVYNEQFF
many | TRBJ2-7 | TRBD2 | TRBV20-1 | TGCAGTGCTACCGGACTAGCGGGGTCCTACGAGCAGTACTTC | CSATGLAGSYEQYF
- | TRBJ1-2 | - | TRBV12-3/TRBV12-4 | TGTGCCAGCAGTTTGCTACTCGAGGGCTACACCTTC | CASSLLLEGYTF
few | TRBJ2-5 | - | TRBV5-5 | TGTGCCAGCAGCGAGTTATCAGGACAAGAGACCCAGTACTTC | CASSELSGQETQYF
few | TRBJ2-3 | - | TRBV7-8 | TGTGCCAGCAGCTTAGTTCTAGCCCGGACAGATACGCAGTATTTT | CASSLVLARTDTQYF
- | TRBJ1-6 | - | TRBV6-5 | TGTGCTAGCAGTTACTCGAACTTCCGGCAGAGCTCCTATAATTCACCCCTCCACTTT | CASSYSNFRQSSYNSPLHF
many | TRBJ2-7 | - | TRBV30 | TGTGCCTGGAGTCCCACCGGGGGATACGAGCAGTACTTC | CAWSPTGGYEQYF
- | TRBJ2-3 | - | TRBV2 | TGTGCCAGCAGTGAAAGCTGGGTCTCGGGAGATACGCAGTATTTT | CASSESWVSGDTQYF
- | TRBJ2-7 | - | TRBV6-6 | TGTGCCAGCGTCGGGGCAGGGAGCTACGAGCAGTACTTC | CASVGAGSYEQYF
- | TRBJ2-5 | TRBD2 | TRBV7-2 | TGTGCCAGCGGCGCAGACTTAGCGGGGACCCAGTACTTC | CASGADLAGTQYF